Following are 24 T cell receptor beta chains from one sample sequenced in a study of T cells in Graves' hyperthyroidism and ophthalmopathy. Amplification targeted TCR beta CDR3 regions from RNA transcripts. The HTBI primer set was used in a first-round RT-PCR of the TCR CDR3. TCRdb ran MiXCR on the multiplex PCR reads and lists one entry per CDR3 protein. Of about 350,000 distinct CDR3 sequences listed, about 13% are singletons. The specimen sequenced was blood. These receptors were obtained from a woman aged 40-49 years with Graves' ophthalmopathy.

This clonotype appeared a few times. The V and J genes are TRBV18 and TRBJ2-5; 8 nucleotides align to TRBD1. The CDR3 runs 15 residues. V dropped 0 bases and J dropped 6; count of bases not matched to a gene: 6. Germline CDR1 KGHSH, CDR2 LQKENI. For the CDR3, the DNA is TGTGCCAGCTCACCACCGAATGACAGGGGAAAGACCCAGTACTTC. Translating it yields CASSPPNDRGKTQYF.

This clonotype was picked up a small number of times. CDR3 loop: CASSLSSRHSYEQYF. CDR3 DNA sequence: TGTGCCAGCAGTTTATCGAGCAGGCACTCCTACGAGCAGTACTTC. The chain joins TRBV27 to TRBJ2-7; the D is unclear. V was cut by 0 bases and J by 0 bases, with 9 bases left in between. CDR1 and CDR2 from the germline V gene are MNHEY and SMNVEV (reference sequence). This CDR3 is built from 15 residues.

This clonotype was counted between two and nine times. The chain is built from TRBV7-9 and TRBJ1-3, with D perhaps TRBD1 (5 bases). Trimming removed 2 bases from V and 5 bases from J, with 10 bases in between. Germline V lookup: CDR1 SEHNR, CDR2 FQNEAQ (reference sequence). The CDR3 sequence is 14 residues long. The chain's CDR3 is CASSLQRGRNTIYF. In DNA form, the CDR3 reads TGTGCCAGCAGCTTACAAAGGGGAAGAAACACCATATATTTT.

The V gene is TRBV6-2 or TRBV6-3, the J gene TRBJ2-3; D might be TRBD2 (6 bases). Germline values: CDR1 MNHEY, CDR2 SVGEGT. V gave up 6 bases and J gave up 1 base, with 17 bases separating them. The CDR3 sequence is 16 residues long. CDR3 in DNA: TGTGCCAGCAGCCCCTTCGCGGGACTGGGCACAGATACGCAGTATTTT. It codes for CASSPFAGLGTDTQYF.

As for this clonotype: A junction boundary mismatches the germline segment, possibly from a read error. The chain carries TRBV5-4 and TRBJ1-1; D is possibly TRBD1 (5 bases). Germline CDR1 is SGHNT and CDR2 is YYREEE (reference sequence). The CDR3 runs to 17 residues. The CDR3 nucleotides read TGTGCCAGCAGAGGTCCGACCGGGGGACGGTGGAACACTGAAGCTCTCTTT. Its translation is CASRGPTGGRWNTEALF.

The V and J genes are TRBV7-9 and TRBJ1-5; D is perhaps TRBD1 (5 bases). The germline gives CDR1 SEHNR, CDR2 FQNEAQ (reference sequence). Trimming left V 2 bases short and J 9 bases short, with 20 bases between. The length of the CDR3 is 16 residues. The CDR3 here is CASSLPGGTGDLPQHF. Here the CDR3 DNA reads TGTGCCAGCAGCTTACCAGGCGGGACGGGGGATTTGCCCCAGCATTTT.

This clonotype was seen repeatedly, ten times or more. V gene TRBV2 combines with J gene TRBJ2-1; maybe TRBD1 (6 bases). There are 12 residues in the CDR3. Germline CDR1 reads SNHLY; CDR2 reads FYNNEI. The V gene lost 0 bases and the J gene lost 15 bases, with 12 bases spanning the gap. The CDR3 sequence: CASSEAGQLPFF. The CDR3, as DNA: TGTGCCAGCAGTGAAGCGGGACAACTGCCGTTCTTC.

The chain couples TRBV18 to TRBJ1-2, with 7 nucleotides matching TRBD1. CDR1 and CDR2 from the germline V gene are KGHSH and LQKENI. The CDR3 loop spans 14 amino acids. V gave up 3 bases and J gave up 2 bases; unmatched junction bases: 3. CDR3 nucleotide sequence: TGTGCCAGCTCACCGGCAGGGGGGAACTATGGCTACACCTTC. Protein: CASSPAGGNYGYTF.

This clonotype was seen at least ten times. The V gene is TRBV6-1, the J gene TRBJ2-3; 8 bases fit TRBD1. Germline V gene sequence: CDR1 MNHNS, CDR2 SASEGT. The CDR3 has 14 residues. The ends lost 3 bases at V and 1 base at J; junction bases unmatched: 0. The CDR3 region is CASSEGQGTDTQYF. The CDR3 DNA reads TGTGCCAGCAGTGAGGGACAGGGCACAGATACGCAGTATTTT.

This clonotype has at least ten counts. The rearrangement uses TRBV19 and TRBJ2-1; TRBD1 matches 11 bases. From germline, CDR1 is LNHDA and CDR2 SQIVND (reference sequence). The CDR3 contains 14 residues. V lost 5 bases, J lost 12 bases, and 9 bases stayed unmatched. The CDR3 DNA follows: TGTGCCAGTAGTTTGGACAGGGGGCTAGGTATGCAGTTCTTC. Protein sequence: CASSLDRGLGMQFF.

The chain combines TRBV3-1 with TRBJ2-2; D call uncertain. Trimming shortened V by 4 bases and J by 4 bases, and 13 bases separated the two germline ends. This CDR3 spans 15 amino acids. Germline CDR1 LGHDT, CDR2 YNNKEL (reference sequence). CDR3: CASSPNGIGTGELFF. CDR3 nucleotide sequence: TGTGCCAGCAGCCCCAATGGGATCGGCACCGGGGAGCTGTTTTTT.

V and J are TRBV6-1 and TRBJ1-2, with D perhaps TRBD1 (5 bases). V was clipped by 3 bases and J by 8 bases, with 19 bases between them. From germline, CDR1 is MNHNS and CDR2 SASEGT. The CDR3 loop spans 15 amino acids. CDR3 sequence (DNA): TGTGCCAGCAGTGATTGGACACCGAATGTTGGAGGCTACACCTTC. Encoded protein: CASSDWTPNVGGYTF.

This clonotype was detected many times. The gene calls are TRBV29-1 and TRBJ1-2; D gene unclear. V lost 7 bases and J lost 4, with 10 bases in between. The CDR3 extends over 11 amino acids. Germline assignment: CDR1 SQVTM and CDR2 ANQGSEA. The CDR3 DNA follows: TGCAGCGGAATAGGGAGCTATGGCTACACCTTC. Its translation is CSGIGSYGYTF.

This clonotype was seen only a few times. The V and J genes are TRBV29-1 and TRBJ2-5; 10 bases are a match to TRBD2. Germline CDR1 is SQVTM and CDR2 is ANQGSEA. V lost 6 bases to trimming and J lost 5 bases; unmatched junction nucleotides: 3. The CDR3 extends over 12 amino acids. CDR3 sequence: CSVQLAGETQYF. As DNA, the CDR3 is TGCAGCGTCCAACTAGCGGGGGAGACCCAGTACTTC.

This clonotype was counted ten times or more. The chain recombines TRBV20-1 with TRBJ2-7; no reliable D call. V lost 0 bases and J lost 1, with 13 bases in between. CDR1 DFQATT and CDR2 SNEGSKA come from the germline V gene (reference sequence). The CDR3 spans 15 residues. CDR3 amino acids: CSARDGVARSYEQYF. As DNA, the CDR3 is TGCAGTGCTAGAGATGGGGTAGCTCGATCCTACGAGCAGTACTTC.

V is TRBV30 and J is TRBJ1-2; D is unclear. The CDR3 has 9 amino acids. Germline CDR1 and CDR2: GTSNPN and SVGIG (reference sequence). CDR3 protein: CACEEGYTF. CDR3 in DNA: TGTGCATGTGAGGAGGGCTACACCTTC.

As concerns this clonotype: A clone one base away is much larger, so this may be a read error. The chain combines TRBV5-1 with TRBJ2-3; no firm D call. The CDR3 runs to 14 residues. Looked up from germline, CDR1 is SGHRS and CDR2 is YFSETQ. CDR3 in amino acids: CASGLERGTDTQYF. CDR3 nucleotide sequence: TGCGCCAGCGGCTTGGAAAGGGGCACAGATACGCAGTATTTT.

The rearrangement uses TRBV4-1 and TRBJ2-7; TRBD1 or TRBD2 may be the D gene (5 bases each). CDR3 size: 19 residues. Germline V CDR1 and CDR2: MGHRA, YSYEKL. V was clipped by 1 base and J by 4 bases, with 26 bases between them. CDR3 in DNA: TGCGCCAGCAGCCAAGCCGTGCTAGTATTGGGGGTAGAGGGGTACGAGCAGTACTTC. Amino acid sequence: CASSQAVLVLGVEGYEQYF.

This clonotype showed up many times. CDR3: CASSDWAGSNTEAFF. The CDR3, as DNA: TGTGCCAGCAGTGATTGGGCCGGATCAAACACTGAAGCTTTCTTT. The chain links TRBV2 to TRBJ1-1; unclear D gene. Per germline, CDR1 SNHLY and CDR2 FYNNEI. There are 15 residues in the CDR3. V lost 3 bases to trimming and J lost 2 bases, with 13 bases between them.

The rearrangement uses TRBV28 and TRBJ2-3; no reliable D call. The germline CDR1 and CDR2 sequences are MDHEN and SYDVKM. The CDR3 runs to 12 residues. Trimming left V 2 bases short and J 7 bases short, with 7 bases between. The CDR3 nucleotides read TGTGCCAGCAGTTTAAGGGTAAATACGCAGTATTTT. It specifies CASSLRVNTQYF.

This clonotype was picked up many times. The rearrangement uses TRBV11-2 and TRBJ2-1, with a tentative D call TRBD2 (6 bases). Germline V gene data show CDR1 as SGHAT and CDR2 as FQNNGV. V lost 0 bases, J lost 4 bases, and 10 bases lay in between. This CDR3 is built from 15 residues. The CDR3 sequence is CASSLEGGLYNEQFF. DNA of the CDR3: TGTGCCAGCAGCTTAGAGGGGGGTCTTTACAATGAGCAGTTCTTC.

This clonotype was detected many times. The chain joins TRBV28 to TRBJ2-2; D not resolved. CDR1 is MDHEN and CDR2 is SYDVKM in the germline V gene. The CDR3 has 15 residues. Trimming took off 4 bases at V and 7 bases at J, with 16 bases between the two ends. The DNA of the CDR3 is TGTGCCAGCAGTTCCCCCGGGCCCTTGAACGGGGAGCTGTTTTTT. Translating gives CASSSPGPLNGELFF.

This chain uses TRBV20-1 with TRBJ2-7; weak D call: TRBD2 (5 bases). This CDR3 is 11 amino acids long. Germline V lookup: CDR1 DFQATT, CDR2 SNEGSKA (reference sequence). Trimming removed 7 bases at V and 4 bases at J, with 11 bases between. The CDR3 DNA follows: TGCAGTGGCCAGGAGGATTACGAGCAGTACTTC. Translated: CSGQEDYEQYF.

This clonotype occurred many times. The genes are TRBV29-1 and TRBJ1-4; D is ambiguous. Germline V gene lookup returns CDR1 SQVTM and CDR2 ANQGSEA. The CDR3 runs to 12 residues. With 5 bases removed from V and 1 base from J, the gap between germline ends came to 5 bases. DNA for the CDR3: TGCAGCGTTCTTATAACTAATGAAAAACTGTTTTTT. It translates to CSVLITNEKLFF.